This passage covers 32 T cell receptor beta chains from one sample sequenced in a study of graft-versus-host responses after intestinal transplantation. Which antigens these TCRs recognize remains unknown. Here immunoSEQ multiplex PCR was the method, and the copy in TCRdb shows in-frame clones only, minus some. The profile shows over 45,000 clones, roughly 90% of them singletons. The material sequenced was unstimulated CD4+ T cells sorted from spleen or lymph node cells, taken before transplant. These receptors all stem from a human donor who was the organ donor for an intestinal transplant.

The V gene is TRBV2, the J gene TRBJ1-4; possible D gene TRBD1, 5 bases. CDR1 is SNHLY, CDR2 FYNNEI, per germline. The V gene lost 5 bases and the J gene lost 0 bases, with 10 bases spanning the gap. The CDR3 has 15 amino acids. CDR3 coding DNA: TGTGCCAGCAGTAGACAGCTTGCAACTAATGAAAAACTGTTTTTT. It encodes CASSRQLATNEKLFF.

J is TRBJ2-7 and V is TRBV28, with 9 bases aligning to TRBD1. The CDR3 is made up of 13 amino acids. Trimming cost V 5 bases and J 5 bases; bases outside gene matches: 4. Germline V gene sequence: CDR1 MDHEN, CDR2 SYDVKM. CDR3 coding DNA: TGTGCCAGCAGTCCCGACAGGGGGAACGAGCAGTACTTC. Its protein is CASSPDRGNEQYF.

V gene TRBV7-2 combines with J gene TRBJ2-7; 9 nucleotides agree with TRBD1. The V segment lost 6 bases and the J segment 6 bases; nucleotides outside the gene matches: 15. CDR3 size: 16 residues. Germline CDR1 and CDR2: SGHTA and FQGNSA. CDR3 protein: CASSHPGTGSSSEQYF. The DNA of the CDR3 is TGTGCCAGCAGTCACCCCGGGACAGGGTCCTCTAGCGAGCAGTACTTC.

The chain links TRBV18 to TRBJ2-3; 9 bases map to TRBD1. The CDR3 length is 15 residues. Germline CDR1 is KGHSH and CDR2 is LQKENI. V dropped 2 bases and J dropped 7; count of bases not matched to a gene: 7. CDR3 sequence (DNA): TGTGCCAGCTCACCAGCAGGGACAGGGCTGTATACGCAGTATTTT. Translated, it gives CASSPAGTGLYTQYF.

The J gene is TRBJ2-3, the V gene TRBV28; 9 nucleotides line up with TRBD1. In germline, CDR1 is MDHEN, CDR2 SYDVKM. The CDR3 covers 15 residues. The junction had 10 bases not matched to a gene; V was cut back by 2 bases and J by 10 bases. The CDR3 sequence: CASSLAGQGNIAQYF. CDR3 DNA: TGTGCCAGCAGTTTAGCGGGACAGGGAAACATCGCGCAGTATTTT.

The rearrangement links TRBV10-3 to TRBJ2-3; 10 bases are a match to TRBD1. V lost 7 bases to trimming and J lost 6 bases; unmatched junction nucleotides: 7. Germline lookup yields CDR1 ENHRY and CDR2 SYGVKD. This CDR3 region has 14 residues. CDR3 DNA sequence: TGTGCCATCACCATGACAGGGGGCGCGGATACGCAGTATTTT. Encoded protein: CAITMTGGADTQYF.

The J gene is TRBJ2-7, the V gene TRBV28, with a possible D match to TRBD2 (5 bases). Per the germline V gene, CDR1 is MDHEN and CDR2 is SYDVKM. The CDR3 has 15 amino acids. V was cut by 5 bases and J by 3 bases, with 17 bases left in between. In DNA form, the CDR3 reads TGTGCCAGCAGTCTTAGGTCCCCCGAGGGCTACGAGCAGTACTTC. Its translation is CASSLRSPEGYEQYF.

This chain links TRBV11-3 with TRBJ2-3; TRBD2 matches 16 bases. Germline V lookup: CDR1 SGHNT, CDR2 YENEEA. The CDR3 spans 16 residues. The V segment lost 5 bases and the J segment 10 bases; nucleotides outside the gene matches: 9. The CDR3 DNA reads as TGTGCCAGCAGCCAGGGACTAGCGGGAGGGGATCGAGCGCAGTATTTT. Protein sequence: CASSQGLAGGDRAQYF.

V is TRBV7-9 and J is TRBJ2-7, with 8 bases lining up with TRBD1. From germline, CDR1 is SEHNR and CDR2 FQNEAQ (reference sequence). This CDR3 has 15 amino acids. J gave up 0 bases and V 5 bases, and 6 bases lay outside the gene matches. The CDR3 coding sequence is TGTGCCAGCAGCGGATGGGACAGGAGCTCCTACGAGCAGTACTTC. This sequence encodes CASSGWDRSSYEQYF.

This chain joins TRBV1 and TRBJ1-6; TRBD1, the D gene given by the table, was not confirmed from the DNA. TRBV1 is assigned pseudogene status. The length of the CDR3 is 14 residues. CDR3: CTKYPRTENSPLHF. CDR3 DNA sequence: TGCACAAAATACCCCCGGACAGAAAATTCACCCCTCCACTTT.

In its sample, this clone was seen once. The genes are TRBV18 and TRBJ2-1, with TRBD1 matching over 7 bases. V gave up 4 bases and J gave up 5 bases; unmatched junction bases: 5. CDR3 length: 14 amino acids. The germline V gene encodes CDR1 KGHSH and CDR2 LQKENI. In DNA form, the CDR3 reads TGTGCCAGCTCACTGGGACAGACCCACAATGAGCAGTTCTTC. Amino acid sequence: CASSLGQTHNEQFF.

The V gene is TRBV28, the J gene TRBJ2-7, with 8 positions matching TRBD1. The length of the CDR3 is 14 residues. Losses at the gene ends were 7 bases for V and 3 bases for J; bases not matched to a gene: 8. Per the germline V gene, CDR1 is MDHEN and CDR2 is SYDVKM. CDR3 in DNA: TGTGCCAGCATTCTGACAGGGGTTTACTACGAGCAGTACTTC. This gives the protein CASILTGVYYEQYF.

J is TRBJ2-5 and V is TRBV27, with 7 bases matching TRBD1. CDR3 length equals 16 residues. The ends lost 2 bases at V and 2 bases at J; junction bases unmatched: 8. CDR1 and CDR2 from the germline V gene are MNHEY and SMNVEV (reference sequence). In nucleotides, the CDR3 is TGTGCCAGCAGTTTAGGAGGTACAGGGGAACAAGAGACCCAGTACTTC. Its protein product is CASSLGGTGEQETQYF.

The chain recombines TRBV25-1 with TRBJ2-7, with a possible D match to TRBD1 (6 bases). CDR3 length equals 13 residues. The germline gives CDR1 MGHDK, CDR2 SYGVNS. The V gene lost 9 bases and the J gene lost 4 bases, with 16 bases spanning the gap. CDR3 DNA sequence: TGTGCCAGTAGGGCCGGGACACCATACGAGCAGTACTTC. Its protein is CASRAGTPYEQYF.

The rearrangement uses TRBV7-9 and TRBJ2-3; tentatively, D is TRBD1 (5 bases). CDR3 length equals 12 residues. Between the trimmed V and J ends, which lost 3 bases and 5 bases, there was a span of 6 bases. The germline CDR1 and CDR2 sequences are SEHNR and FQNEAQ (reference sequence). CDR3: CASSFTGDTQYF. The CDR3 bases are TGTGCCAGCAGCTTTACAGGAGATACGCAGTATTTT.

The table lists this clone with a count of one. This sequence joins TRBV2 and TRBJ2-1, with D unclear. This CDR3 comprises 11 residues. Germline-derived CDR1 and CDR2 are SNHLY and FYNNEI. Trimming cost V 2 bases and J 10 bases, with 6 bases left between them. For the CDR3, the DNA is TGTGCCAGCAGTGAAACATGGGAGCAGTTCTTC. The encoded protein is CASSETWEQFF.

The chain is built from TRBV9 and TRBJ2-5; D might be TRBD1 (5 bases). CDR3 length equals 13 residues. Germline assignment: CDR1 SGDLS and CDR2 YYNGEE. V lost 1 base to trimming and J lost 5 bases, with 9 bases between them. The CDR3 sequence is CASSVQQAETQYF. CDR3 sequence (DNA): TGTGCCAGCAGCGTACAACAGGCGGAGACCCAGTACTTC.

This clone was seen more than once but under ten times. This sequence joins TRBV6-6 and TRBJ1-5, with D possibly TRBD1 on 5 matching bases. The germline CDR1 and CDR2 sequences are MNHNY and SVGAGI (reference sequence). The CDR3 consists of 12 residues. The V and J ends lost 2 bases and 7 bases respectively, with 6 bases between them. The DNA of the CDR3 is TGTGCCAGCAGTTACGCAGGGCAGCCCCAGCATTTT. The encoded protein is CASSYAGQPQHF.

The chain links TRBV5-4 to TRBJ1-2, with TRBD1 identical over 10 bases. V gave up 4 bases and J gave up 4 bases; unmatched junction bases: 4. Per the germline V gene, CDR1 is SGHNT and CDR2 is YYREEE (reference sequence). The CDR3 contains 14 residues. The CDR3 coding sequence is TGTGCCAGCAGCCCGGACAGGGGGTTCTATGGCTACACCTTC. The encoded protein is CASSPDRGFYGYTF.

CDR3 residues: CASSYLAGANEQFF. For the CDR3, the DNA is TGTGCCAGCAGTTATTTAGCGGGAGCCAATGAGCAGTTCTTC. The chain is built from TRBV6-6 and TRBJ2-1; 9 bases are a match to TRBD2. This CDR3 contains 14 residues. Unmatched junction bases numbered 3, after V lost 3 bases and J lost 6 bases. CDR1 MNHNY and CDR2 SVGAGI come from the germline V gene (reference sequence).

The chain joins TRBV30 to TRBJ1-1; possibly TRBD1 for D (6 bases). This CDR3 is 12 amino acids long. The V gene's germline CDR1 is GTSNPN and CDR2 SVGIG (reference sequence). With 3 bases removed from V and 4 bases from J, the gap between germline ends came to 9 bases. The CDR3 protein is CAWRRRGTEAFF. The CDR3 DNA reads TGTGCCTGGAGGCGCAGGGGCACTGAAGCTTTCTTT.

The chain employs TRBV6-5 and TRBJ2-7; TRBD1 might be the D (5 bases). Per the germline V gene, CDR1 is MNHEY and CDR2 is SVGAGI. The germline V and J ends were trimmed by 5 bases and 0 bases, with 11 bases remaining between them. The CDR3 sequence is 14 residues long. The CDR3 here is CASSSQGGSYEQYF. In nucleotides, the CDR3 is TGTGCCAGCAGTAGCCAGGGTGGCTCCTACGAGCAGTACTTC.

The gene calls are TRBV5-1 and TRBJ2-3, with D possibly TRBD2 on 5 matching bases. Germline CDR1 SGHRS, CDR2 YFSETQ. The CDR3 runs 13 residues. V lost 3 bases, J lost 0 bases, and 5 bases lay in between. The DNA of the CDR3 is TGCGCCAGCAGCTGGACTAGCACAGATACGCAGTATTTT. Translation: CASSWTSTDTQYF.

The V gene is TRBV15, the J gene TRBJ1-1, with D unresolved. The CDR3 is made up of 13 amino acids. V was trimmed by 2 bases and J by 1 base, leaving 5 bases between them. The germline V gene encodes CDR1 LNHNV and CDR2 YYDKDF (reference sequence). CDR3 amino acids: CATSRPSNTEAFF. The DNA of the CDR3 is TGTGCCACCAGCAGACCTTCGAACACTGAAGCTTTCTTT.

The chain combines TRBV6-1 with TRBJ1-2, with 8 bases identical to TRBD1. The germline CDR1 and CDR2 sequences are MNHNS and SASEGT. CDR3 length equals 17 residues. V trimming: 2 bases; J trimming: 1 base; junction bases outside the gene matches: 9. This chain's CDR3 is CASSEPGRGRLNYGYTF. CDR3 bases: TGTGCCAGCAGTGAACCCGGCAGGGGGCGCCTTAACTATGGCTACACCTTC.

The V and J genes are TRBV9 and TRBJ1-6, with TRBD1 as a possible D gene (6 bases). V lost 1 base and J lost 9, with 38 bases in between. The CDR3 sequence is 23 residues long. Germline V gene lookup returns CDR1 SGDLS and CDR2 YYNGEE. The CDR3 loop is CASSVLGSGPSSISYQGCSPLHF. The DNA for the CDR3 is TGTGCCAGCAGCGTATTGGGATCCGGCCCCTCATCGATTTCGTACCAGGGGTGTTCACCCCTCCACTTT.

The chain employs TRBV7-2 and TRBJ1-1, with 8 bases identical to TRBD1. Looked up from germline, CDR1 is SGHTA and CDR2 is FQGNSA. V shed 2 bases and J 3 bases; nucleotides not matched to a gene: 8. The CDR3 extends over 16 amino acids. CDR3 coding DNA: TGTGCCAGCAGCTTATTGGACAGGGTCGAGTACACTGAAGCTTTCTTT. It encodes CASSLLDRVEYTEAFF.

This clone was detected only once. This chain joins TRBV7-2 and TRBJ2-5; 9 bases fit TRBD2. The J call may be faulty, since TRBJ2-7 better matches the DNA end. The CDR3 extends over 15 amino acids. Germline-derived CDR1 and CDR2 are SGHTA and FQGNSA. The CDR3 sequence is CASSLRLADTYEQYF. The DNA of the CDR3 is TGTGCCAGCAGCTTAAGACTAGCGGACACCTACGAGCAGTACTTC.

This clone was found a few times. The CDR3 reads CAISQGGTSGHEQYF. The CDR3 DNA reads TGTGCCATCAGTCAGGGGGGGACTAGCGGACACGAGCAGTACTTC. This chain joins TRBV10-3 and TRBJ2-7, with 11 bases matching TRBD2. Germline V gene data show CDR1 as ENHRY and CDR2 as SYGVKD. Unmatched junction bases numbered 8, after V lost 5 bases and J lost 5 bases. This CDR3 region has 15 residues.

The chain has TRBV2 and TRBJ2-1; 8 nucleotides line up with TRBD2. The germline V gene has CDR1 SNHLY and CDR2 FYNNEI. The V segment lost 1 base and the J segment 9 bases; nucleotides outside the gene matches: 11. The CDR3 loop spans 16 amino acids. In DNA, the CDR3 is TGTGCCAGCAGTGAAGGGGGAGAGGGACTAGTAGTTGAGCAGTTCTTC. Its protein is CASSEGGEGLVVEQFF.

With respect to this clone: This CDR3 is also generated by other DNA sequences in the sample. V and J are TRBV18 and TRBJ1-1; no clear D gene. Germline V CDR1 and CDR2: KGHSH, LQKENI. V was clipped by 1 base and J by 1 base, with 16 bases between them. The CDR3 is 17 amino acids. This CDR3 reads CASSPQSVQVGNTEAFF. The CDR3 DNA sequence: TGTGCCAGCTCACCACAATCGGTCCAGGTCGGGAACACTGAAGCTTTCTTT.

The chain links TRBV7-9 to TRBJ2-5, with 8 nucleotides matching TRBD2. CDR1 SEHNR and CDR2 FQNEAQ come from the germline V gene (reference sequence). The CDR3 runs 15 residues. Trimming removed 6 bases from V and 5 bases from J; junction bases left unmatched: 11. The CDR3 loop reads CASSPQRSSGETQYF. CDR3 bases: TGTGCCAGCAGTCCCCAGAGGTCTAGCGGGGAGACCCAGTACTTC.